These T cell receptor beta chains were read from a single sample in a study of blood T cell repertoires in COVID-19. Clones were read by immunoSEQ multiplex PCR, and TCRdb kept only the in-frame ones, dropping some. This table holds about 190,000 clones, about 88% found once. The specimen was PBMCs or T cells enriched from blood (not recorded which). The receptors stem from a woman aged 30 to 39 who had recovered from COVID-19. Both conserved end residues are trimmed from each CDR3.

V gene,CDR3 protein
TRBV7-2,ASSLVAGGSTDTQY
TRBV6-5,ASSYVPAVTGELF
TRBV3-1/TRBV3-2,ASSQDRSSGQETQY
TRBV2,ASRRQVRTDTQY
TRBV28,ASSIPGQGTEAF
TRBV7-3,ASSPDNGRALEQY
TRBV20-1,SASIQGKYEQY
TRBV20-1,SASRVSSPLH
TRBV14,ASSPRWGRQGNEQF
TRBV7-2,ASSPRGFSSYGYT
TRBV7-9,ASSLATASNQPQH
TRBV19,ASRSSGSSETQY
TRBV12-3/TRBV12-4,ASRAGREQF
TRBV12-3/TRBV12-4,ASSLSETQY
TRBV15,ATSRTLATAQY
TRBV15,ATSSPHERDYGYT
TRBV24-1,ATSGRGTLYASSDTQY
TRBV5-5,ASSRSTDTQY
TRBV12-5,ASGLVLQSSGSTEAF
TRBV18,ASSPPNFNEQY
TRBV25-1,ASSLSGGPPGELF
TRBV2,ASSMSWGSTEAF
TRBV7-2,ASNPGGSTGELF
TRBV6-5,ASIAPSYEQY
TRBV7-2,ASSEGVGPSYGYT
TRBV7-9,ASSMTVGEAF
TRBV10-3,AISDQGAEQPQH
TRBV7-2,ASSLEASPLAVYEQF